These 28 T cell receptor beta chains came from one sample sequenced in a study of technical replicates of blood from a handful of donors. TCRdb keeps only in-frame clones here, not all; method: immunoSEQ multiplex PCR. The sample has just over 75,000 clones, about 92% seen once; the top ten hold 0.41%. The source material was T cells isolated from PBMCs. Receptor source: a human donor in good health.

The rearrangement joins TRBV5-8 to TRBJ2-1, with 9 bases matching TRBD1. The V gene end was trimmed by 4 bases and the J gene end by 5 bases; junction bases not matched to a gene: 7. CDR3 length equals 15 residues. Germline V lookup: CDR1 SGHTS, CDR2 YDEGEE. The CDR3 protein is CASSRYRGRDNEQFF. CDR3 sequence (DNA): TGTGCCAGCAGCCGTTACAGGGGGCGAGACAATGAGCAGTTCTTC. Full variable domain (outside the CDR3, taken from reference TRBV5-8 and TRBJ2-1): EAGVTQSPTHLIKTRGQQATLRCSPISGHTSVYWYQQALGLGLQFLLWYDEGEERNRGNFPPRFSGRQFPNYSSELNVNALELEDSALYLCASSRYRGRDNEQFFGPGTRLTVL.

The CDR3 loop is CASSLGAPFLNEQFF. Here the CDR3 DNA reads TGCGCCAGCAGCTTGGGTGCCCCCTTTCTAAATGAGCAGTTCTTC. This rearrangement joins TRBV5-1 to TRBJ2-1; D call uncertain. The CDR3 is made up of 15 amino acids. Germline CDR1 SGHRS, CDR2 YFSETQ. The V end lost 0 bases, the J end lost 7 bases, and 14 bases lay between the germline ends.

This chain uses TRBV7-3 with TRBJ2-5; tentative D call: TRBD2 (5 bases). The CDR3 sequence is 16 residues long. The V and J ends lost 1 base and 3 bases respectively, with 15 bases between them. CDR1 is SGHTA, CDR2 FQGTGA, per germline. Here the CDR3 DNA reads TGTGCCAGCAGCTTAAACCCCCCGGGAACTAAAGAGACCCAGTACTTC. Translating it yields CASSLNPPGTKETQYF.

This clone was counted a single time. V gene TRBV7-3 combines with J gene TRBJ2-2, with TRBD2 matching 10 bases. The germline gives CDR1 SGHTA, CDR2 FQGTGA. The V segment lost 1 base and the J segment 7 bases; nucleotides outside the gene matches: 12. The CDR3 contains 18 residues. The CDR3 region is CASSLNRLAGVNNGELFF. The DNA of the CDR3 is TGTGCCAGCAGCTTAAACCGGCTAGCGGGAGTAAATAACGGGGAGCTGTTTTTT.

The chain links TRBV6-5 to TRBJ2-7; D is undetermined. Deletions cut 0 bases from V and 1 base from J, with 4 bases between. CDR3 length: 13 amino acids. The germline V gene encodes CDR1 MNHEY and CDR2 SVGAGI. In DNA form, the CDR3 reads TGTGCCAGCAGTTACTCCGGGTCCTACGAGCAGTACTTC. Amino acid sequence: CASSYSGSYEQYF.

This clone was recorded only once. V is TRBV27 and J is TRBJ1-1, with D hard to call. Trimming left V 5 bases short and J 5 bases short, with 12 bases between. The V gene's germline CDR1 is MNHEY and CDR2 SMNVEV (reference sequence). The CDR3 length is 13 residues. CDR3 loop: CASSLRVKTEAFF. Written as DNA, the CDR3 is TGTGCCAGCAGTCTCCGGGTTAAGACTGAAGCTTTCTTT.

In DNA form, the CDR3 reads TGTGCCAGCAGCCCCTGGACAGAACAAGAGACCCAGTACTTC. Translating gives CASSPWTEQETQYF. V gene TRBV5-6 combines with J gene TRBJ2-5; tentative D call: TRBD1 (6 bases). The CDR3 has 14 amino acids. Trimming took 4 bases from V and 2 from J, leaving 12 bases between them. CDR1 is SGHDT, CDR2 YYEEEE, per germline.

DNA for the CDR3: TGTGCCACCAGCAGGGGACTAGCGGGAGGGTACGAGCAGTACTTC. This sequence encodes CATSRGLAGGYEQYF. V is TRBV15 and J is TRBJ2-7; 16 bases are shared with TRBD2. Losses at the gene ends were 3 bases for V and 4 bases for J; bases not matched to a gene: 0. The length of the CDR3 is 15 residues. Per the germline V gene, CDR1 is LNHNV and CDR2 is YYDKDF (reference sequence).

In nucleotides, the CDR3 is TGCGCCAGCAGCTTGGACACCGGGACAGGGGACGGGGAGCTGTTTTTT. Its protein product is CASSLDTGTGDGELFF. The chain combines TRBV5-1 with TRBJ2-2, with TRBD1 matching 10 bases. Germline V gene sequence: CDR1 SGHRS, CDR2 YFSETQ. The V gene end was trimmed by 0 bases and the J gene end by 7 bases; junction bases not matched to a gene: 6. CDR3 length equals 16 residues.

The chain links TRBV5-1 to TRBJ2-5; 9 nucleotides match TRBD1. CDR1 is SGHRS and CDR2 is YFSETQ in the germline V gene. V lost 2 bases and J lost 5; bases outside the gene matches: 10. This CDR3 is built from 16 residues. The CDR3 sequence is CASSLMWDRVGETQYF. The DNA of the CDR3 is TGCGCCAGCAGCTTAATGTGGGACAGGGTTGGGGAGACCCAGTACTTC.

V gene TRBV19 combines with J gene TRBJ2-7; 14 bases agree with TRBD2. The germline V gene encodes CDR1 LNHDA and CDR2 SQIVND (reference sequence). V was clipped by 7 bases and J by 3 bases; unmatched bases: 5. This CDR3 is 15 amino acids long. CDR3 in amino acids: CASIGTSGSLYEQYF. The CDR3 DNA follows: TGTGCCAGTATAGGGACTAGCGGGAGTCTCTACGAGCAGTACTTC.

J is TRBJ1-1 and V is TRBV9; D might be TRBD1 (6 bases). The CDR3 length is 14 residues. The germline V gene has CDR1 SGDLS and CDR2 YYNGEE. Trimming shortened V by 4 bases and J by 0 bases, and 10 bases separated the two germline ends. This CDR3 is CASSTRTVNTEAFF. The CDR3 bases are TGTGCCAGCAGCACCCGGACAGTGAACACTGAAGCTTTCTTT.

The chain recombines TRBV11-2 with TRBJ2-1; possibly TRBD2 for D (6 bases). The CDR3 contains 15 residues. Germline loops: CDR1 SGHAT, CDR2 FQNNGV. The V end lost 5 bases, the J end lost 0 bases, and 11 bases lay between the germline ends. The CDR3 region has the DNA TGTGCCAGCAGCCCCGGGACTCTCTCCTACAATGAGCAGTTCTTC. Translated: CASSPGTLSYNEQFF.

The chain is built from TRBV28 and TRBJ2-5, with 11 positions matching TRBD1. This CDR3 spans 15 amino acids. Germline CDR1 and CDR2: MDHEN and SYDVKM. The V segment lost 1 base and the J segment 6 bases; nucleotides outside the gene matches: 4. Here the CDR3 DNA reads TGTGCCAGCAGTTTATACGGGACAGGGGGACAGACCCAGTACTTC. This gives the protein CASSLYGTGGQTQYF.

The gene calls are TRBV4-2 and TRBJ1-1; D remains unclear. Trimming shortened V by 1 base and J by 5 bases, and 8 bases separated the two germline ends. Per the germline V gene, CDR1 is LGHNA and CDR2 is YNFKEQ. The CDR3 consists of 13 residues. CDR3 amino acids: CASSQVRRTEAFF. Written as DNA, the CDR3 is TGTGCCAGCAGCCAAGTAAGGAGGACTGAAGCTTTCTTT.

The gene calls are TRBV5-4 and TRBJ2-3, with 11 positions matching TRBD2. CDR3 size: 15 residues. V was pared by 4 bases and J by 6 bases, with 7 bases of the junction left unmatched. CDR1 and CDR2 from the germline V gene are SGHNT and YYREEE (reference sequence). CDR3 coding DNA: TGTGCCAGCAGCCCAGGACTAGCGGGCTCGGATACGCAGTATTTT. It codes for CASSPGLAGSDTQYF. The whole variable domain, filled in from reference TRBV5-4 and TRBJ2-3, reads ETGVTQSPTHLIKTRGQQVTLRCSSQSGHNTVSWYQQALGQGPQFIFQYYREEENGRGNFPPRFSGLQFPNYSSELNVNALELDDSALYLCASSPGLAGSDTQYFGPGTRLTVL.

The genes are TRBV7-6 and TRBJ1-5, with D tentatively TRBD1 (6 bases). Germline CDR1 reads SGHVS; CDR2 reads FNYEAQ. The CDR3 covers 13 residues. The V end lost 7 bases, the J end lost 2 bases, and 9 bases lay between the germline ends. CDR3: CASKAGGNQPQHF. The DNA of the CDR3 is TGTGCCAGCAAAGCAGGGGGCAATCAGCCCCAGCATTTT.

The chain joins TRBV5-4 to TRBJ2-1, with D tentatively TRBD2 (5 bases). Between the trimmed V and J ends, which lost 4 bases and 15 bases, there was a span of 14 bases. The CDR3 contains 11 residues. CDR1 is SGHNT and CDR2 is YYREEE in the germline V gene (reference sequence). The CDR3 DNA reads TGTGCCAGCAGCGTACTAGATCTGTGGTTCTTC. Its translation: CASSVLDLWFF.

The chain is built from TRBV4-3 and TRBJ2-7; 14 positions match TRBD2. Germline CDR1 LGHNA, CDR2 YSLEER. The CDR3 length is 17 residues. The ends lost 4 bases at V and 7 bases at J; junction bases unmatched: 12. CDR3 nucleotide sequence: TGCGCCAGCAGCCTCCAGATGGGACTAGCGGGAGATGTTGAGCAGTACTTC. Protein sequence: CASSLQMGLAGDVEQYF.

CDR3 in DNA: TGTGCCAGTACGGGACTGTCGCGTGAGCAGTACTTC. Its protein is CASTGLSREQYF. The V call is TRBV19, the J call TRBJ2-7; a possible D gene is TRBD2 (6 bases). CDR3 length: 12 residues. The germline gives CDR1 LNHDA, CDR2 SQIVND (reference sequence). V was clipped by 7 bases and J by 7 bases, with 14 bases between them.

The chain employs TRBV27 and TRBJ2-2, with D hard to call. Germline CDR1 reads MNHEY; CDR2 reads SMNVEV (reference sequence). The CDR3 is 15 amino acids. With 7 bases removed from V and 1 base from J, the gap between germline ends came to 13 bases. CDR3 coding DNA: TGTGCCAGCACCGAAATGCCTAAGAACACCGGGGAGCTGTTTTTT. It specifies CASTEMPKNTGELFF.

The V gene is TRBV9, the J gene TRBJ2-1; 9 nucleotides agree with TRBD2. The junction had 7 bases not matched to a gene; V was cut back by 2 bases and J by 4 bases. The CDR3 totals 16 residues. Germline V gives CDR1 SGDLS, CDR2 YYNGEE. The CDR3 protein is CASSVKTSGLYNEQFF. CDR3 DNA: TGTGCCAGCAGCGTTAAGACTAGCGGATTATACAATGAGCAGTTCTTC.

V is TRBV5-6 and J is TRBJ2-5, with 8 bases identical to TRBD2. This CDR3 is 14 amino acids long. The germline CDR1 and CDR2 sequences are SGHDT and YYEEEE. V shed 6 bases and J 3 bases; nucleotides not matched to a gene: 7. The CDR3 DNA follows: TGTGCCAGCACCCCATTCGGGGGGGAAGAGACCCAGTACTTC. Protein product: CASTPFGGEETQYF.

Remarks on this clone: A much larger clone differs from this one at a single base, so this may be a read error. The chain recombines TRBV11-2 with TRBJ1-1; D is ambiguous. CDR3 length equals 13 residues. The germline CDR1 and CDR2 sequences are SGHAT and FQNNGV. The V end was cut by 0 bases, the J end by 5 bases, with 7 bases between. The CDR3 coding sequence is TGTGCCAGCAGCTTAGAGGGAGGGACTGAAGCTTTCTTT. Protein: CASSLEGGTEAFF.

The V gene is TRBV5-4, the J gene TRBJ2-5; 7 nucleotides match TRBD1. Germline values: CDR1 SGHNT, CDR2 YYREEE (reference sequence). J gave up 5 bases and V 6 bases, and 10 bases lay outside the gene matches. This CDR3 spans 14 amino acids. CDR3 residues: CASTPKGGGETQYF. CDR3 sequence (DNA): TGTGCCAGCACCCCCAAAGGGGGCGGGGAGACCCAGTACTTC.

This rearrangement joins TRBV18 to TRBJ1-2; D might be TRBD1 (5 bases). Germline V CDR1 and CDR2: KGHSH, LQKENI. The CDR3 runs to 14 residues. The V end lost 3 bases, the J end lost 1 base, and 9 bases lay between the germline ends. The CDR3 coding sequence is TGTGCCAGCTCACCCAGGGCCGTTAACTATGGCTACACCTTC. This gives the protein CASSPRAVNYGYTF.

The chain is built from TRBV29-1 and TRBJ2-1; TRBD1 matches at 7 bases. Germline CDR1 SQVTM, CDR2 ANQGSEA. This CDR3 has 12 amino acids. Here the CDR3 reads CIANRGYNEQFF. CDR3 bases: TGCATCGCAAACAGGGGCTACAATGAGCAGTTCTTC.

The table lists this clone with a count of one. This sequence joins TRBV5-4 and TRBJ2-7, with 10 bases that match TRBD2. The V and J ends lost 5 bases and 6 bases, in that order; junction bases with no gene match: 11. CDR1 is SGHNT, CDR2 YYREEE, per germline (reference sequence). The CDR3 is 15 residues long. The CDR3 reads CASRRQLAGSGEQYF. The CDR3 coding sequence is TGTGCCAGCAGGCGGCAACTAGCGGGATCGGGCGAGCAGTACTTC.